This is a list of T cell receptor beta chains from one sample in a study of blood T cell repertoires in COVID-19. Produced via immunoSEQ multiplex PCR; TCRdb's table is partial and in-frame only. The table lists about 150,000 clones, 75% to 80% of them singletons. Sequencing was carried out using peripheral blood. The origin of the receptors is a man aged 80 or over with acute or convalescent COVID-19. The CDR3 runs from the conserved cysteine through the conserved F or W. The order of the fields is V gene, J gene, clone size, D gene, CDR3 protein. A D gene is named only where the DNA matches it firmly. Expanded clones are given a class, and other clones once, few, many or no size at all.

V: TRBV19
J: TRBJ1-5
size: .
D: .
CDR3: CASSIFQGQPQHF

V: TRBV7-9
J: TRBJ1-1
size: .
D: .
CDR3: CASSFIPSTGNTEAFF

V: TRBV5-6
J: TRBJ2-5
size: .
D: .
CDR3: CASSLRSGHYQETQYF

V: TRBV18
J: TRBJ1-2
size: .
D: TRBD1
CDR3: CASSPLSLTGGNYGYTF

V: TRBV5-1
J: TRBJ2-7
size: .
D: TRBD1
CDR3: CASSLVPGQQYEQYF

V: TRBV10-2
J: TRBJ1-6
size: .
D: TRBD1
CDR3: CASSEVRGSPLHF

V: TRBV19
J: TRBJ2-2
size: .
D: TRBD1
CDR3: CASSPWTGARTGELFF

V: TRBV6-1
J: TRBJ1-3
size: .
D: .
CDR3: CASSVVSSNSGNTIYF

V: TRBV6-6
J: TRBJ1-5
size: .
D: TRBD1
CDR3: CASNEGQANQPQHF

V: TRBV30
J: TRBJ2-2
size: .
D: TRBD2
CDR3: CAWATSGTGELFF

V: TRBV5-1
J: TRBJ2-3
size: .
D: .
CDR3: CASSLGQVSTDTQYF

V: TRBV9
J: TRBJ1-1
size: once
D: .
CDR3: CASSVGGPDTEAFF

V: TRBV3-1/TRBV3-2
J: TRBJ2-1
size: .
D: TRBD1
CDR3: CASSQAGGSGNEQFF

V: TRBV28
J: TRBJ2-3
size: .
D: TRBD1
CDR3: CASSSLDRGGTDTQYF

V: TRBV10-3
J: TRBJ2-7
size: .
D: .
CDR3: CAIGQAPVSEQYF

V: TRBV5-1
J: TRBJ2-7
size: once
D: TRBD1
CDR3: CASSLTVTGDEQYF

V: TRBV5-1
J: TRBJ2-3
size: .
D: TRBD2
CDR3: CASSVGLAGATTDTQYF

V: TRBV2
J: TRBJ1-5
size: .
D: TRBD1
CDR3: CASSADRDTPQHF

V: TRBV3-1/TRBV3-2
J: TRBJ2-3
size: few
D: .
CDR3: CASSQRTDTQYF

V: TRBV27
J: TRBJ2-5
size: .
D: .
CDR3: CASKRDSQETQYF

V: TRBV27
J: TRBJ1-6
size: .
D: .
CDR3: CASSLTGSDSPLHF

V: TRBV7-9
J: TRBJ1-5
size: .
D: TRBD1
CDR3: CASSRTGGQPQHF

V: TRBV6-5
J: TRBJ1-5
size: .
D: TRBD1
CDR3: CAGSRDRGQPQHF